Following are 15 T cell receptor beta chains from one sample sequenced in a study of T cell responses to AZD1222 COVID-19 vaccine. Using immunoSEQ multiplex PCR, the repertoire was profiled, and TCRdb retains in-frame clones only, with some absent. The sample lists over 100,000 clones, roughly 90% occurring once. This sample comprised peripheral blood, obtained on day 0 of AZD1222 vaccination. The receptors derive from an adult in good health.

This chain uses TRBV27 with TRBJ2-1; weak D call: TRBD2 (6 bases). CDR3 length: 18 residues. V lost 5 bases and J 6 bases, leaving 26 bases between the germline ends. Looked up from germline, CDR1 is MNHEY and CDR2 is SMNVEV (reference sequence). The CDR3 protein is CASSPIPSSGTRGNEQFF. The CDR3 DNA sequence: TGTGCCAGCAGTCCAATTCCTTCTTCCGGGACTCGGGGCAATGAGCAGTTCTTC.

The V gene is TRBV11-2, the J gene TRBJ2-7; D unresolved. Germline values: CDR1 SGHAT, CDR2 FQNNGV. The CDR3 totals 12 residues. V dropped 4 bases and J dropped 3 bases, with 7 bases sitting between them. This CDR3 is CASSSDGYEQYF. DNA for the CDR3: TGTGCCAGCAGCTCGGACGGCTACGAGCAGTACTTC.

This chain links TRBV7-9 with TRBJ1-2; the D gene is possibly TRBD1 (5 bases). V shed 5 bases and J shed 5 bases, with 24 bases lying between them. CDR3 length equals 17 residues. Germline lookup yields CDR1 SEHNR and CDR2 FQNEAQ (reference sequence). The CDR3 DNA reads TGTGCCAGCAGCCGCGGCGTGGAGGGGACTCGGCTTTATGGCTACACCTTC. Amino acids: CASSRGVEGTRLYGYTF.

The chain's CDR3 is CASSPRADKGQPQHF. CDR3 sequence (DNA): TGTGCCAGCAGCCCGAGGGCGGATAAGGGACAGCCCCAGCATTTT. This chain joins TRBV7-2 and TRBJ1-5; no clear D. This CDR3 has 15 residues. V was shortened by 5 bases and J by 7 bases, with 18 bases between the two germline ends. Germline V lookup: CDR1 SGHTA, CDR2 FQGNSA.

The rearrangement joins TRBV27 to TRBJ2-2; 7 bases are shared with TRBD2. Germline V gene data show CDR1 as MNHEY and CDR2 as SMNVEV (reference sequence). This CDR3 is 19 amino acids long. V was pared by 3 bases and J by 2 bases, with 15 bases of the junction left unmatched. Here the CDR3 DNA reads TGTGCCAGCAGTTTCTCTTCCCTCGTCGGACTAGTCAACACCGGGGAGCTGTTTTTT. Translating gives CASSFSSLVGLVNTGELFF.

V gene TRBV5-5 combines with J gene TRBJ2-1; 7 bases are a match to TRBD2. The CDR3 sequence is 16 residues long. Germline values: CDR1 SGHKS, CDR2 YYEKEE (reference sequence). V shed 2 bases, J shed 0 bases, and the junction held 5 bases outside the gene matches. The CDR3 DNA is TGTGCCAGCAGCTTAAACGGGGACTACTCCTACAATGAGCAGTTCTTC. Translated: CASSLNGDYSYNEQFF.

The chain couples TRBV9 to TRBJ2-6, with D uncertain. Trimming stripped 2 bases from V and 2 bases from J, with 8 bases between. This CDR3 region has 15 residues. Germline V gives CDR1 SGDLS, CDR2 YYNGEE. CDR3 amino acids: CASSVRGAGANVLTF. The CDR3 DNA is TGTGCCAGCAGCGTTAGAGGAGCTGGGGCCAACGTCCTGACTTTC.

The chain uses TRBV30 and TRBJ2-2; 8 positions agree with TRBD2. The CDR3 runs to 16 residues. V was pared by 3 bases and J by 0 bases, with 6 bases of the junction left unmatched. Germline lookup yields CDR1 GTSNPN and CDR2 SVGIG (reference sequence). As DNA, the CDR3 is TGTGCCTGGAGCGACGCACTAGCGGCGAACACCGGGGAGCTGTTTTTT. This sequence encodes CAWSDALAANTGELFF.

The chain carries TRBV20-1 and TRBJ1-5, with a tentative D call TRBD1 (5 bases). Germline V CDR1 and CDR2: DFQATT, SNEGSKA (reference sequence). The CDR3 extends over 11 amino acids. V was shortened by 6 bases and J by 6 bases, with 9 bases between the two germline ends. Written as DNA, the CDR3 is TGCAGTGCCGCCACAGGTCAGCCCCAGCATTTT. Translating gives CSAATGQPQHF.

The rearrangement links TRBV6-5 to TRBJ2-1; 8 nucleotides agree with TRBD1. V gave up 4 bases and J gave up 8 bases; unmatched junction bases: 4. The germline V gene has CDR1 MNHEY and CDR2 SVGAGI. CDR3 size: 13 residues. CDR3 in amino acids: CASSFGQGDEQFF. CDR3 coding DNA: TGTGCCAGCAGTTTCGGACAGGGTGATGAGCAGTTCTTC.

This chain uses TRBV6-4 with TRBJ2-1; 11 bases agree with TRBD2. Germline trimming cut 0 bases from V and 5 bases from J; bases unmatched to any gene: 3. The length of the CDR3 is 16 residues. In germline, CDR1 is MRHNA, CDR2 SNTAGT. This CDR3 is CASSDSTSGGHNEQFF. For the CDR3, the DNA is TGTGCCAGCAGTGACTCAACTAGCGGGGGCCACAATGAGCAGTTCTTC.

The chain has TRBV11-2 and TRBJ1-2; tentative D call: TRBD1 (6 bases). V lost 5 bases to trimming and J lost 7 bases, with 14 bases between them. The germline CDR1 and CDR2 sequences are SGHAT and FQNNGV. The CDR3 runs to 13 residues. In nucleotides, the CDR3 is TGTGCCAGCAGCAGACGACAGGTTCCTGGCTACACCTTC. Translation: CASSRRQVPGYTF.

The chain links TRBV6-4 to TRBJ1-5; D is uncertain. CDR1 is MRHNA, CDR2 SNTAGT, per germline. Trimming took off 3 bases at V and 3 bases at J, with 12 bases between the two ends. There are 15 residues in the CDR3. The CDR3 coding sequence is TGTGCCAGCAGTGAGACACCAGACGACAATCAGCCCCAGCATTTT. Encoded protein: CASSETPDDNQPQHF.

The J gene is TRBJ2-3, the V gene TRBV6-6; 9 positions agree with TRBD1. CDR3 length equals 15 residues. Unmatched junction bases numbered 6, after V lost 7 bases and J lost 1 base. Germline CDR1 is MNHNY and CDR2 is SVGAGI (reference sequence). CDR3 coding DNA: TGTGCCAGCAATGACCGGGACAGGGGCACAGATACGCAGTATTTT. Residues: CASNDRDRGTDTQYF.

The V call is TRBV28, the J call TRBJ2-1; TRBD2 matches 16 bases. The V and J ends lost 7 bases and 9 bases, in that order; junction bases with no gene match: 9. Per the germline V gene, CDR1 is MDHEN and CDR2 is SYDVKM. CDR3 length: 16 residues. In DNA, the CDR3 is TGTGCCAGCATTGGGACTAGCGGGAGGGCCTTTGTTGAGCAGTTCTTC. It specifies CASIGTSGRAFVEQFF. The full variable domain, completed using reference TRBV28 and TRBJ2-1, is DVKVTQSSRYLVKRTGEKVFLECVQDMDHENMFWYRQDPGLGLRLIYFSYDVKMKEKGDIPEGYSVSREKKERFSLILESASTNQTSMYLCASIGTSGRAFVEQFFGPGTRLTVL.